These 29 T cell receptor beta chains were sequenced from one sample in a study of blood T cell repertoires in COVID-19. Sequenced by immunoSEQ multiplex PCR; TCRdb stores in-frame clones only, minus some. The sample contains more than 100,000 clones, nearly 90% of which appear only once. The sample consisted of peripheral blood. Receptor source: a woman aged 55 to 70 with COVID-19, enrolled during active disease.

For the CDR3, the DNA is TGTGCCAGCAGCTCACAGGGGGGGAACACTGAAGCTTTCTTT. It yields the protein CASSSQGGNTEAFF. The rearrangement joins TRBV3-1 (or the pseudogene TRBV3-2) to TRBJ1-1; 8 bases align to TRBD1. Per germline, CDR1 LGHDT and CDR2 YNNKEL (reference sequence). V shed 5 bases, J shed 1 base, and the junction held 3 bases outside the gene matches. The CDR3 runs to 14 residues.

In DNA, the CDR3 is TGTGCCAGCAGCCGCAGGGAGGCTGGGGCCAACGTCCTGACTTTC. This sequence encodes CASSRREAGANVLTF. The chain recombines TRBV7-2 with TRBJ2-6; D is perhaps TRBD2 (6 bases). The length of the CDR3 is 15 residues. Trimming pared 5 bases from V and 2 bases from J, leaving 10 bases between. The germline gives CDR1 SGHTA, CDR2 FQGNSA. The full variable domain, rest sourced from reference TRBV7-2 and TRBJ2-6, is GAGVSQSPSNKVTEKGKDVELRCDPISGHTALYWYRQSLGQGLEFLIYFQGNSAPDKSGLPSDRFSAERTGGSVSTLTIQRTQQEDSAVYLCASSRREAGANVLTFGAGSRLTVL.

The V and J genes are TRBV6-2 or TRBV6-3 and TRBJ2-1; TRBD1 aligns across 9 bases. The germline V gene has CDR1 MNHEY and CDR2 SVGEGT. V lost 4 bases to trimming and J lost 7 bases; unmatched junction nucleotides: 11. This CDR3 region has 16 residues. The CDR3, as DNA: TGTGCCAGCAGTTCTCGCCGCGGGACAGGGATAAATGAGCAGTTCTTC. Amino acid sequence: CASSSRRGTGINEQFF.

The J gene is TRBJ2-1, the V gene TRBV7-2, with 9 nucleotides matching TRBD2. CDR1 and CDR2 (germline): SGHTA, FQGNSA. The CDR3 totals 16 residues. Unmatched junction bases numbered 6, after V lost 4 bases and J lost 2 bases. CDR3 protein: CASSSISGGPYNEQFF. The CDR3, as DNA: TGTGCCAGCAGCTCTATAAGCGGGGGGCCCTACAATGAGCAGTTCTTC.

The V and J genes are TRBV6-5 and TRBJ1-2; 7 bases agree with TRBD1. The CDR3 totals 14 residues. The V and J ends lost 7 bases and 4 bases, in that order; junction bases with no gene match: 9. Germline assignment: CDR1 MNHEY and CDR2 SVGAGI. CDR3: CASTRQGRSYGYTF. CDR3 sequence (DNA): TGTGCCAGCACTAGACAGGGAAGGTCCTATGGCTACACCTTC.

CDR3: CASSVRQGPGEQYF. The DNA for the CDR3 is TGTGCCAGCAGCGTACGACAGGGGCCGGGCGAGCAGTACTTC. This chain uses TRBV9 with TRBJ2-7; 8 bases are a match to TRBD1. V was clipped by 1 base and J by 6 bases; unmatched bases: 6. CDR1 and CDR2 from the germline V gene are SGDLS and YYNGEE. The CDR3 has 14 amino acids.

This chain uses TRBV19 with TRBJ2-7; 7 nucleotides line up with TRBD1. The CDR3 loop spans 16 amino acids. Germline trimming cut 5 bases from V and 0 bases from J; bases unmatched to any gene: 10. CDR1 and CDR2 (germline): LNHDA, SQIVND (reference sequence). This CDR3 reads CASSLPVGTASYEQYF. The CDR3 region has the DNA TGTGCCAGTAGTCTCCCCGTCGGGACAGCCTCCTACGAGCAGTACTTC.

This clone was counted a few times. The CDR3 loop reads CASSLAVQRGGSEQYF. DNA of the CDR3: TGTGCCAGCAGCCTCGCTGTACAGCGGGGGGGCTCCGAGCAGTACTTC. The chain uses TRBV5-4 and TRBJ2-7, with 10 bases identical to TRBD2. Trimming took 4 bases from V and 6 from J; bases not matched to a gene: 13. Germline V lookup: CDR1 SGHNT, CDR2 YYREEE (reference sequence). CDR3 size: 16 residues.

V and J are TRBV7-9 and TRBJ2-7; D ambiguous. There are 15 residues in the CDR3. The germline CDR1 and CDR2 sequences are SEHNR and FQNEAQ (reference sequence). V lost 0 bases, J lost 1 base, and 10 bases lay in between. The CDR3 coding sequence is TGTGCCAGCAGCTTAGCTGTGGGCAGTTCCTACGAGCAGTACTTC. Amino acid sequence: CASSLAVGSSYEQYF.

The genes are TRBV6-2 or TRBV6-3 and TRBJ1-1, with 9 nucleotides matching TRBD1. The CDR3 is 14 amino acids. V was pared by 5 bases and J by 5 bases, with 6 bases of the junction left unmatched. Germline lookup yields CDR1 MNHEY and CDR2 SVGEGT. CDR3 sequence reads: CASSTHRGQTEAFF. CDR3 bases: TGTGCCAGCAGTACCCACAGGGGGCAAACTGAAGCTTTCTTT.

The rearrangement joins TRBV11-3 to TRBJ1-1; D might be TRBD1 (6 bases). The length of the CDR3 is 16 residues. V was cut by 0 bases and J by 8 bases, with 19 bases left in between. Per the germline V gene, CDR1 is SGHNT and CDR2 is YENEEA. CDR3 sequence: CASSLEQGRTKAEAFF. The CDR3 region has the DNA TGTGCCAGCAGCTTAGAGCAGGGGCGTACTAAAGCGGAAGCTTTCTTT.

The chain combines TRBV7-9 with TRBJ2-3; TRBD1 matches at 10 bases. This CDR3 contains 15 residues. With 4 bases clipped from V and 4 bases from J, the junction kept 5 bases outside the gene matches. Germline V gene lookup returns CDR1 SEHNR and CDR2 FQNEAQ (reference sequence). The CDR3 is CASSSGTGESDTQYF. The CDR3 region has the DNA TGTGCCAGCAGCTCCGGGACAGGGGAGTCAGATACGCAGTATTTT. Looking up the rest from reference TRBV7-9 and TRBJ2-3 gives the full variable domain: DTGVSQNPRHKITKRGQNVTFRCDPISEHNRLYWYRQTLGQGPEFLTYFQNEAQLEKSRLLSDRFSAERPKGSFSTLEIQRTEQGDSAMYLCASSSGTGESDTQYFGPGTRLTVL.

This chain links TRBV6-4 with TRBJ1-6; D is possibly TRBD1 (6 bases). V dropped 6 bases and J dropped 10 bases, with 19 bases sitting between them. Germline V gene lookup returns CDR1 MRHNA and CDR2 SNTAGT. This CDR3 is 15 amino acids long. The CDR3 reads CASSPSDRFSSPLHF. The CDR3 nucleotides read TGTGCCAGCAGCCCTTCCGACAGGTTTTCATCACCCCTCCACTTT.

The chain combines TRBV5-1 with TRBJ1-6; TRBD1 might be the D (5 bases). The CDR3 length is 15 residues. CDR1 and CDR2 (germline): SGHRS, YFSETQ. The V gene lost 4 bases and the J gene lost 9 bases, with 17 bases spanning the gap. The chain's CDR3 is CASSHSVRDVSPLHF. Here the CDR3 DNA reads TGCGCCAGCAGCCACTCGGTCAGGGATGTTTCACCCCTCCACTTT.

This chain uses TRBV5-6 with TRBJ2-3, with D unresolved. V was pared by 0 bases and J by 0 bases, with 11 bases between. The CDR3 spans 16 residues. CDR1 is SGHDT, CDR2 YYEEEE, per germline. The CDR3 here is CASSLADKPSTDTQYF. Written as DNA, the CDR3 is TGTGCCAGCAGCTTGGCCGACAAACCAAGCACAGATACGCAGTATTTT.

This clone was observed a few times. This chain connects TRBV10-1 to TRBJ2-1; TRBD1 aligns across 8 bases. The CDR3 has 16 residues. Germline V lookup: CDR1 WNHNN, CDR2 SYGVQD (reference sequence). After removal of 0 bases from V and 7 bases from J, the junction contained 8 bases not matched to a gene. CDR3 protein: CASSESAQGARNEQFF. The CDR3 coding sequence is TGCGCCAGCAGTGAGTCGGCGCAGGGGGCTCGGAATGAGCAGTTCTTC.

This chain uses TRBV5-1 with TRBJ1-3; D is perhaps TRBD1 (5 bases). The CDR3 runs 15 residues. The germline V gene has CDR1 SGHRS and CDR2 YFSETQ. V was trimmed by 6 bases and J by 3 bases, leaving 16 bases between them. The CDR3 reads CASTSEAGHGNTIYF. CDR3 DNA: TGCGCCAGCACATCCGAGGCGGGGCATGGAAACACCATATATTTT.

This chain connects TRBV2 to TRBJ2-2; 9 bases match TRBD1. The CDR3 has 14 amino acids. The germline gives CDR1 SNHLY, CDR2 FYNNEI. V lost 6 bases and J lost 3; bases outside the gene matches: 2. This chain's CDR3 is CASSGTGYTGELFF. CDR3 DNA sequence: TGTGCCAGCAGCGGGACAGGGTACACCGGGGAGCTGTTTTTT.

The chain uses TRBV7-9 and TRBJ1-2; a weak D match, TRBD1 (6 bases). The CDR3 is made up of 13 amino acids. Trimming removed 5 bases from V and 3 bases from J, with 10 bases in between. Germline V gene data show CDR1 as SEHNR and CDR2 as FQNEAQ (reference sequence). In DNA form, the CDR3 reads TGTGCCAGCAGCCCCCGGACAGACTATGGCTACACCTTC. Its protein product is CASSPRTDYGYTF.

The chain links TRBV19 to TRBJ1-5, with D uncertain. Germline assignment: CDR1 LNHDA and CDR2 SQIVND (reference sequence). There are 15 residues in the CDR3. The V end lost 0 bases, the J end lost 0 bases, and 6 bases lay between the germline ends. CDR3: CASSIDFYSNQPQHF. The CDR3 DNA reads as TGTGCCAGTAGTATAGATTTTTATAGCAATCAGCCCCAGCATTTT.

The genes are TRBV18 and TRBJ1-5; 8 bases fit TRBD1. This CDR3 has 14 amino acids. From germline, CDR1 is KGHSH and CDR2 LQKENI. V lost 3 bases to trimming and J lost 7 bases; unmatched junction nucleotides: 5. CDR3 sequence: CASSPGTGGQPQHF. Here the CDR3 DNA reads TGTGCCAGCTCACCTGGGACAGGAGGGCAGCCCCAGCATTTT. The variable domain in full, completed from reference TRBV18 and TRBJ1-5, reads NAGVMQNPRHLVRRRGQEARLRCSPMKGHSHVYWYRQLPEEGLKFMVYLQKENIIDESGMPKERFSAEFPKEGPSILRIQQVVRGDSAAYFCASSPGTGGQPQHFGDGTRLSIL.

This clone occurred once. The CDR3 sequence is CASSAGALSYEQYF. The DNA of the CDR3 is TGTGCCAGCAGCGCAGGGGCTCTCTCCTACGAGCAGTACTTC. This chain connects TRBV14 to TRBJ2-7, with D perhaps matching TRBD1 (6 bases). Per the germline V gene, CDR1 is SGHDN and CDR2 is FVKESK. The CDR3 length is 14 residues. Trimming took 5 bases from V and 0 from J, leaving 11 bases between them. The full variable domain, rest sourced from reference TRBV14 and TRBJ2-7, is EAGVTQFPSHSVIEKGQTVTLRCDPISGHDNLYWYRRVMGKEIKFLLHFVKESKQDESGMPNNRFLAERTGGTYSTLKVQPAELEDSGVYFCASSAGALSYEQYFGPGTRLTVT.

This chain joins TRBV25-1 and TRBJ1-1; 7 positions match TRBD1. Germline CDR1 MGHDK, CDR2 SYGVNS. V shed 2 bases, J shed 1 base, and the junction held 4 bases outside the gene matches. The CDR3 covers 15 residues. CDR3 sequence (DNA): TGTGCCAGCAGTGAACCGGGACAGCCGAACACTGAAGCTTTCTTT. This codes for CASSEPGQPNTEAFF.

CDR3 coding DNA: TGTGCCAGCAGCCGAATCAGCTCTGGGGCCAACGTCCTGACTTTC. Translating it yields CASSRISSGANVLTF. The chain recombines TRBV5-4 with TRBJ2-6; D is ambiguous. This CDR3 region has 15 residues. With 4 bases removed from V and 0 bases from J, the gap between germline ends came to 8 bases. CDR1 is SGHNT, CDR2 YYREEE, per germline (reference sequence).

In its sample, this clone was seen once. The chain combines TRBV27 with TRBJ2-7; 7 nucleotides align to TRBD1. Germline V gene data show CDR1 as MNHEY and CDR2 as SMNVEV (reference sequence). The CDR3 loop spans 13 amino acids. The junction had 6 bases not matched to a gene; V was cut back by 6 bases and J by 4 bases. CDR3 nucleotides: TGTGCCAGCAGAATGACAGGGTATTACGAGCAGTACTTC. This codes for CASRMTGYYEQYF.

This clone appeared a single time. J is TRBJ1-5 and V is TRBV3-1 (or the pseudogene TRBV3-2); 10 nucleotides line up with TRBD1. Trimming cost V 1 base and J 4 bases; bases outside gene matches: 4. Germline loops: CDR1 LGHDT, CDR2 YNNKEL (reference sequence). This CDR3 is built from 16 residues. CDR3 DNA sequence: TGTGCCAGCAGCCAAGTCCCGGGACAGGGGAATCAGCCCCAGCATTTT. The encoded protein is CASSQVPGQGNQPQHF.

The V call is TRBV5-8, the J call TRBJ2-7, with TRBD1 matching 8 bases. J was trimmed by 2 bases and V by 5 bases; bases with no gene match: 3. The germline CDR1 and CDR2 sequences are SGHTS and YDEGEE. CDR3 size: 13 residues. CDR3 DNA: TGTGCCAGCAGTTTGACAGGGGCCTACGAGCAGTACTTC. This codes for CASSLTGAYEQYF.

This chain connects TRBV30 to TRBJ1-1; perhaps TRBD1 as D (5 bases). The germline V and J ends were trimmed by 2 bases and 4 bases, with 14 bases remaining between them. Germline CDR1 GTSNPN, CDR2 SVGIG (reference sequence). The CDR3 runs to 14 residues. CDR3 in DNA: TGTGCCTGGAGTAAGGGGTCGGCGGCCACTGAAGCTTTCTTT. It encodes CAWSKGSAATEAFF.

J is TRBJ2-5 and V is TRBV11-2; 8 nucleotides match TRBD2. Germline V gives CDR1 SGHAT, CDR2 FQNNGV. The V gene end was trimmed by 4 bases and the J gene end by 5 bases; junction bases not matched to a gene: 9. This CDR3 region has 15 residues. CDR3 nucleotides: TGTGCCAGCAGCTGGACCGGGGGGGCCGGTGAGACCCAGTACTTC. This codes for CASSWTGGAGETQYF. Together with reference TRBV11-2 and TRBJ2-5, the CDR3 gives the full variable domain: EAGVAQSPRYKIIEKRQSVAFWCNPISGHATLYWYQQILGQGPKLLIQFQNNGVVDDSQLPKDRFSAERLKGVDSTLKIQPAKLEDSAVYLCASSWTGGAGETQYFGPGTRLLVL.